This T cell receptor beta chain was recovered during a study of graft-versus-host responses after intestinal transplantation. For the study at large: Uniformly, recipients were administered anti-thymocyte globulin induction with subsequent tacrolimus and steroids for around three years.

The data were produced by immunoSEQ multiplex PCR, yet TCRdb's version contains in-frame clones alone and is incomplete. Of approximately 90,000 clones listed, 80% to 85% are singletons. To note about this clone: Its antigen is still unknown.

Trimming removed 2 bases at V and 0 bases at J, with 16 bases between. The CDR3 runs to 17 residues. The germline gives CDR1 MDHEN, CDR2 SYDVKM. The sequence was obtained from a human donor who received an intestinal transplant. The sequences come from unstimulated CD4+ T cells sorted from spleen or lymph node cells, collected before intestinal transplant. The chain has TRBV28 and TRBJ1-2, with a weak D call TRBD1 (5 bases). This CDR3 is CASSLVNRPVTNYGYTF. CDR3 coding DNA: TGTGCCAGCAGTTTAGTCAACAGGCCGGTGACTAACTATGGCTACACCTTC.